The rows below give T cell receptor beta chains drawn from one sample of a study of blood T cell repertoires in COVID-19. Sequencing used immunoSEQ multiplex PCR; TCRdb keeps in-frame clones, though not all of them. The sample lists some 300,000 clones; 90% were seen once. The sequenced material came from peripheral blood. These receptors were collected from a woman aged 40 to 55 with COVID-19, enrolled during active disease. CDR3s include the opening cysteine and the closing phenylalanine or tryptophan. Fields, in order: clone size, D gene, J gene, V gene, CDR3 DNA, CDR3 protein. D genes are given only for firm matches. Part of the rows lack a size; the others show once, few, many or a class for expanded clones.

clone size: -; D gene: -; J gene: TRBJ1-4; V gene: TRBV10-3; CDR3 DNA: TGTGCCATCAGCTTCTCTCCGCGGGAGACAGCCAGCTCTAATGAAAAACTGTTTTTT; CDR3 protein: CAISFSPRETASSNEKLFF
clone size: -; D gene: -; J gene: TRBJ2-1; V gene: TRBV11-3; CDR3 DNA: TGTGCCAGCAGCTTAGATGGGGGCCTAGCGGCTGAGCAGTTCTTC; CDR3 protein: CASSLDGGLAAEQFF
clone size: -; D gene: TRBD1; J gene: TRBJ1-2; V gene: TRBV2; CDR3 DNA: TGTGCCAGCAGTTTAGGACAGGGCTATGGCTACACCTTC; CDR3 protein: CASSLGQGYGYTF
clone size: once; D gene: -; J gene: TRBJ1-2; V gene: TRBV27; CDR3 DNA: TGTGCCAGCAGTCAAAGGGGGGGTTCTAACTATGGCTACACCTTC; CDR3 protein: CASSQRGGSNYGYTF
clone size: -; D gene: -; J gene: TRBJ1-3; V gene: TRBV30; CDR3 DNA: TGTGCCTGGAACCCCGGGGTCAACCTCTCTGGAAACACCATATATTTT; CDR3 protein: CAWNPGVNLSGNTIYF
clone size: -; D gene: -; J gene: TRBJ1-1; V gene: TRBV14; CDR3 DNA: TGTGCCAGCAGTCGGACTGTGAACACTGAAGCTTTCTTT; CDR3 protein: CASSRTVNTEAFF
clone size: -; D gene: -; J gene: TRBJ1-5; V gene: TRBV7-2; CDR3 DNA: TGTGCCAGCAGCTTCCGAGGCAATCAGCCCCAGCATTTT; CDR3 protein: CASSFRGNQPQHF
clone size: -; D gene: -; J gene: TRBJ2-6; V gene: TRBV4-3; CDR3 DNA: TGCGCCAGCAGCCAAGTTTTAGGGCAGGGGTCCACTGGGGCCAACGTCCTGACTTTC; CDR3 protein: CASSQVLGQGSTGANVLTF
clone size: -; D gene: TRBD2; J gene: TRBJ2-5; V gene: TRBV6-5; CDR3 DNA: TGTGCCAGCAGCGGGGTTAGCGGGAAGTCGGAGACCCAGTACTTC; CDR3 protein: CASSGVSGKSETQYF
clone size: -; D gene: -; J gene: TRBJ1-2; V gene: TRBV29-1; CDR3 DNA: TGCAGCGCTTCGACAGCAAACTATGGCTACACCTTC; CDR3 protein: CSASTANYGYTF
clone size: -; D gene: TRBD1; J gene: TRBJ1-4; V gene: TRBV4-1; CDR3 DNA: TGCGCCAGCAGCCAAGATGGACCGGGACAGGGCCTTAATGAAAAACTGTTTTTT; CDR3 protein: CASSQDGPGQGLNEKLFF
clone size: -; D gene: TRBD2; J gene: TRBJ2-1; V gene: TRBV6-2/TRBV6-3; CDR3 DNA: TGTGCCAGCAGTTCGACTAGCGCGAACAATGAGCAGTTCTTC; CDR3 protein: CASSSTSANNEQFF
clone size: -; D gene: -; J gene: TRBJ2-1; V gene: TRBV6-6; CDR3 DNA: TGTGCCAGCAAACGAGATGCAGGGTCGGACGATGAGCAGTTCTTC; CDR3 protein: CASKRDAGSDDEQFF
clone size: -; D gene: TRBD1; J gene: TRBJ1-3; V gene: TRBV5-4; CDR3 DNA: TGTGCCAGCAGCTTCGCGGGACAGGGCGCTGGAAACACCATATATTTT; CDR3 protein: CASSFAGQGAGNTIYF
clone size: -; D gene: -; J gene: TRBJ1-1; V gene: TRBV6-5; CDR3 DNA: TGTGCCAGCAACGGGGCTTTTGGGGGCCGCACTGAAGCTTTCTTT; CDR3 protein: CASNGAFGGRTEAFF
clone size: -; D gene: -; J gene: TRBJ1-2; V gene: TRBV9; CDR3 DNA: TGTGCCAGCAGCGTAGGAGGGGGAGATGGCTACACCTTC; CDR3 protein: CASSVGGGDGYTF
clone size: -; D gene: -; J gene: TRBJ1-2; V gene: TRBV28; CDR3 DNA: TGTGCCAGCAGTTTATGGGACAATCCGGGCGGCTACACCTTC; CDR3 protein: CASSLWDNPGGYTF
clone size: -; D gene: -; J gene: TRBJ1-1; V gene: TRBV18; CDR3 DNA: TGTGCCAGCTCACCCACGGGGGGTAAAGCCTCGAACACTGAAGCTTTCTTT; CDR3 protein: CASSPTGGKASNTEAFF
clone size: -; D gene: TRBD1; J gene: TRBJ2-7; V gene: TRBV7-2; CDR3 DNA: TGTGCCAGCAGCGAGGCAGGGGGATACGAGCAGTACTTC; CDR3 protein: CASSEAGGYEQYF
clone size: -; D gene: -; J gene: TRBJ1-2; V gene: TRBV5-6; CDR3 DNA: TGTGCCAGCACCTATGGGGGCGGTGACGGCTACACCTTC; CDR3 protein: CASTYGGGDGYTF
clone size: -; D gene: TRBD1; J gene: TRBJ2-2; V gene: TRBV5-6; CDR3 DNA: TGTGCCAGCACCCCGACAGGGCTTAACACCGGGGAGCTGTTTTTT; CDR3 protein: CASTPTGLNTGELFF
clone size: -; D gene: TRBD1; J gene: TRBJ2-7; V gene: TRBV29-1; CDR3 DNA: TGCAGCGTTGAAGACAGGGGGCGGTACGAGCAGTACTTC; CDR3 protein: CSVEDRGRYEQYF
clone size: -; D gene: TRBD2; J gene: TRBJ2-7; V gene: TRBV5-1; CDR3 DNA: TGCGCCAGCAGCGTTGGGACTAGCGGGGCCCCCTACGAGCAGTACTTC; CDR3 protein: CASSVGTSGAPYEQYF
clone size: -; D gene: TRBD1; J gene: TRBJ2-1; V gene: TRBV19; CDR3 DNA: TGTGCCAGTAGTATAGGACAGGGGGCTTACGATGAGCAGTTCTTC; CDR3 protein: CASSIGQGAYDEQFF
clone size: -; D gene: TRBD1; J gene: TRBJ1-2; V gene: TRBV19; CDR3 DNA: TGTGCCAGTAGTATGCGACAGGCAGGGGGATCCAGGTATGGCTACACCTTC; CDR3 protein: CASSMRQAGGSRYGYTF
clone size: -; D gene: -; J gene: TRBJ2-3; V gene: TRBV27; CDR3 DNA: TGTGCCAGCTGTCCAAACTGGATAGGGGTGAGCACAGATACGCAGTATTTT; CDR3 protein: CASCPNWIGVSTDTQYF
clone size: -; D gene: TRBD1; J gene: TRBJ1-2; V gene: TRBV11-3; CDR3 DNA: TGTGCCAGCAGCACGACCCCGACAGGGGGGCTCACCTTC; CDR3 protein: CASSTTPTGGLTF
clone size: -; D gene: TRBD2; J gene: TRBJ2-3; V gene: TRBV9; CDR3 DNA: TGTGCCAGCAGCGTAGGACGGGGTGCTAGCGGGGGGGCCACAGATACGCAGTATTTT; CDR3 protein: CASSVGRGASGGATDTQYF
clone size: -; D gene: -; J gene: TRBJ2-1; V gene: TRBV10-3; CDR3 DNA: TGTGCCATCAGCTCAGGGGATGAGCAGTTCTTC; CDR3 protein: CAISSGDEQFF
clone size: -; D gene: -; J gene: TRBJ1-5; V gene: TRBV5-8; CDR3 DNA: TGTGCCAGCATCTTTAAATCCGGTCCAAGTTTCAATCAGCCCCAGCATTTT; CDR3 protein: CASIFKSGPSFNQPQHF
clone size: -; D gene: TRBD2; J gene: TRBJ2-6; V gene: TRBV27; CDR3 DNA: TGTGCCAGCAGTTTACTAGCGGGAGGAACCGGGGCCAACGTCCTGACTTTC; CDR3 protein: CASSLLAGGTGANVLTF
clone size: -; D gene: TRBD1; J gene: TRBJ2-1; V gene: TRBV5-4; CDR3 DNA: TGTGCCAGCAGCAGACAGGGCCTCGAGCAGTTCTTC; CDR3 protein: CASSRQGLEQFF
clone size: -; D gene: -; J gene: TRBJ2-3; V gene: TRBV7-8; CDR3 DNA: TGTGCCAGCAGCTTAGCGCGGGGAGATGGCGCAGATACGCAGTATTTT; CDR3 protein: CASSLARGDGADTQYF
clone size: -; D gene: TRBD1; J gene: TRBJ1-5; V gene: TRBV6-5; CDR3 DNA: TGTGCCAGCAGGACAGGGGACCGAGTTGAGCATTTT; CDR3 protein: CASRTGDRVEHF
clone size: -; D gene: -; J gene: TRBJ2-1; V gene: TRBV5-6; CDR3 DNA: TGTGCCAGCAGCTTAATCCGAGGGCCGGTGGATGAGCAGTTCTTC; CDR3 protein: CASSLIRGPVDEQFF
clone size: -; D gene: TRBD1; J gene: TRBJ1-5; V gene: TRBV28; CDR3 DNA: TGTGCCAGCAGTTTATGGACAGGGGCTAGCAATCAGCCCCAGCATTTT; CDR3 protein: CASSLWTGASNQPQHF
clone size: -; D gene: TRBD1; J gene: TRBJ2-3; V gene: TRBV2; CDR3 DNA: TGTGCCAGCAGTGATTCTAAGTCCCGGGACAGGGACCAGCCGACAGATACGCAGTATTTT; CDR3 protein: CASSDSKSRDRDQPTDTQYF
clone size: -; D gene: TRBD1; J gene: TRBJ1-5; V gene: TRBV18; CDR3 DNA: TGTGCCAGCTCACCTGGGACAGGGTATAGTCAGCCCCAGCATTTT; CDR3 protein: CASSPGTGYSQPQHF